The next 9 T cell receptor beta chains were all read from a single sample in a study of blood T cell repertoires in COVID-19. The assay was immunoSEQ multiplex PCR, and TCRdb's table has in-frame clones only and misses some. This sample carries 250,000 to 350,000 clones, 85% to 90% of them seen once, and the ten largest clones take 2% to 2.5%. Material: PBMCs or T cells enriched from blood (not recorded which). The source is a woman between 55 and 75 years old in a cohort exposed to, infected with or recovered from COVID-19 (not recorded which).

The genes are TRBV10-3 and TRBJ1-3; possible D gene TRBD1, 6 bases. The germline V gene has CDR1 ENHRY and CDR2 SYGVKD. The V end was cut by 5 bases, the J end by 1 base, with 12 bases between. This CDR3 contains 15 residues. The CDR3 bases are TGTGCCATCAGTTCCCCAGGGGAATCTGGAAACACCATATATTTT. This codes for CAISSPGESGNTIYF.

CDR3 loop: CASRDFSYEQYF. The CDR3 nucleotides read TGTGCCAGCAGGGACTTCTCCTACGAGCAGTACTTC. V is TRBV28 and J is TRBJ2-7, with TRBD2 as a possible D gene (5 bases). Trimming removed 6 bases at V and 0 bases at J, with 6 bases between. Germline-derived CDR1 and CDR2 are MDHEN and SYDVKM. The CDR3 consists of 12 residues.

The chain has TRBV19 and TRBJ1-4; 8 bases map to TRBD1. V shed 6 bases and J 11 bases; nucleotides not matched to a gene: 8. The CDR3 is 13 amino acids. CDR1 and CDR2 (germline): LNHDA, SQIVND (reference sequence). DNA for the CDR3: TGTGCCAGTAGCCCGGAACAGGGGGGGAAACTGTTTTTT. It yields the protein CASSPEQGGKLFF. The full variable domain, with the rest looked up from reference TRBV19 and TRBJ1-4, is DGGITQSPKYLFRKEGQNVTLSCEQNLNHDAMYWYRQDPGQGLRLIYYSQIVNDFQKGDIAEGYSVSREKKESFPLTVTSAQKNPTAFYLCASSPEQGGKLFFGSGTQLSVL.

The chain uses TRBV28 and TRBJ1-2; TRBD1 aligns across 9 bases. This CDR3 comprises 16 residues. With V trimmed by 4 bases and J by 4 bases, 10 bases remained unmatched. Germline assignment: CDR1 MDHEN and CDR2 SYDVKM. CDR3 sequence reads: CASSSTGQGGGYGYTF. The CDR3 DNA reads as TGTGCCAGCAGTTCGACGGGACAGGGAGGGGGCTATGGCTACACCTTC.

The chain has TRBV6-2 or TRBV6-3 and TRBJ2-1; a weak D match, TRBD1 (6 bases). V lost 5 bases and J 7 bases, leaving 12 bases between the germline ends. Germline V gene sequence: CDR1 MNHEY, CDR2 SVGEGT. The CDR3 runs 13 residues. CDR3 sequence: CASSRGTTNEQFF. CDR3 nucleotide sequence: TGTGCCAGCAGTAGGGGGACCACTAATGAGCAGTTCTTC.

This chain uses TRBV28 with TRBJ2-7, with TRBD2 identical over 11 bases. Germline values: CDR1 MDHEN, CDR2 SYDVKM. The V segment lost 6 bases and the J segment 3 bases; nucleotides outside the gene matches: 7. The CDR3 spans 15 residues. The CDR3 nucleotides are TGTGCCAGCAGGCCTAGCGGGAGGACTCTCTACGAGCAGTACTTC. Translating it yields CASRPSGRTLYEQYF.

This sequence joins TRBV5-1 and TRBJ1-5, with a possible D match to TRBD1 (6 bases). V lost 5 bases, J lost 4 bases, and 13 bases lay in between. The length of the CDR3 is 14 residues. Germline lookup yields CDR1 SGHRS and CDR2 YFSETQ. The CDR3 bases are TGCGCCAGCAGTTTTGGGGACACGAATCAGCCCCAGCATTTT. This gives the protein CASSFGDTNQPQHF.

The V call is TRBV5-1, the J call TRBJ2-7, with 11 positions matching TRBD1. Looked up from germline, CDR1 is SGHRS and CDR2 is YFSETQ. Trimming cost V 4 bases and J 3 bases; bases outside gene matches: 12. The CDR3 is 17 amino acids. CDR3 nucleotide sequence: TGCGCCAGCAGCCCATTACGGGACAGGGGGAAGGGCTACGAGCAGTACTTC. Translation: CASSPLRDRGKGYEQYF.

V is TRBV19 and J is TRBJ1-4; D gene uncertain. With 7 bases removed from V and 8 bases from J, the gap between germline ends came to 20 bases. The CDR3 spans 15 residues. Germline loops: CDR1 LNHDA, CDR2 SQIVND (reference sequence). DNA for the CDR3: TGTGCCAGTACCCGAAGAACAGATTGGAACGAAAAACTGTTTTTT. Translation: CASTRRTDWNEKLFF. The whole variable domain, filled in from reference TRBV19 and TRBJ1-4, reads DGGITQSPKYLFRKEGQNVTLSCEQNLNHDAMYWYRQDPGQGLRLIYYSQIVNDFQKGDIAEGYSVSREKKESFPLTVTSAQKNPTAFYLCASTRRTDWNEKLFFGSGTQLSVL.